The next 28 T cell receptor beta chains were all read from a single sample in a study of OX40 agonist ivuxolimab in advanced cancers. Some clones are missing from TCRdb's copy, which holds only in-frame ones; the method was immunoSEQ multiplex PCR. The data contain tens of thousands of clones, more than 75% of them seen just once; the ten biggest clones take up roughly 0.68%. The source was CD4+ or CD8+ T cells sorted from blood, collected in a trial of the OX40 agonist ivuxolimab. The source of these receptors is an adult with an advanced solid tumor such as melanoma, head and neck, liver or kidney cancer.

The table lists this clone with a count of one. This rearrangement joins TRBV7-6 to TRBJ1-2; 9 nucleotides align to TRBD1. The CDR3 loop spans 15 amino acids. Germline V CDR1 and CDR2: SGHVS, FNYEAQ. With V trimmed by 1 base and J by 2 bases, 2 bases remained unmatched. The CDR3 DNA follows: TGTGCCAGCAGCTTAGGGACAGGGGCGAACTATGGCTACACCTTC. Translating it yields CASSLGTGANYGYTF. The variable domain in full, with the rest retrieved from reference TRBV7-6 and TRBJ1-2, is GAGVSQSPRYKVTKRGQDVALRCDPISGHVSLYWYRQALGQGPEFLTYFNYEAQQDKSGLPNDRFSAERPEGSISTLTIQRTEQRDSAMYRCASSLGTGANYGYTFGSGTRLTVV.

The chain recombines TRBV4-1 with TRBJ2-1; 10 nucleotides align to TRBD2. J lost 0 bases, V lost 1 base, and 9 bases had no gene match. The CDR3 runs to 19 residues. CDR1 is MGHRA and CDR2 is YSYEKL in the germline V gene. The CDR3 nucleotides are TGCGCCAGCAGCCAAGCAGCCCTAGCGGGGGCCAGCTCCTACAATGAGCAGTTCTTC. Encoded protein: CASSQAALAGASSYNEQFF.

The chain joins TRBV10-3 to TRBJ1-3, with D hard to call. The V end was cut by 3 bases, the J end by 4 bases, with 16 bases between. The germline V gene encodes CDR1 ENHRY and CDR2 SYGVKD. The CDR3 extends over 16 amino acids. The CDR3 DNA sequence: TGTGCCATCAGTGATGGCGATCATTTGGGGGGAAACACCATATATTTT. It translates to CAISDGDHLGGNTIYF.

The chain uses TRBV27 and TRBJ1-1, with D possibly being TRBD1 (5 bases). Trimming took 5 bases from V and 2 from J, leaving 27 bases between them. The CDR3 consists of 19 residues. Germline V gene data show CDR1 as MNHEY and CDR2 as SMNVEV (reference sequence). This CDR3 reads CASSKEGGAWVIANTEAFF. The CDR3 DNA reads as TGTGCCAGCAGTAAGGAGGGTGGGGCCTGGGTAATCGCAAACACTGAAGCTTTCTTT.

Of note for this clone: Additional DNA sequences in this sample encode the identical CDR3. CDR3 nucleotide sequence: TGCAGTGCTAGGGTTGGAGAGACCCAGTACTTC. It codes for CSARVGETQYF. The V and J genes are TRBV20-1 and TRBJ2-5; D call uncertain. Trimming removed 3 bases at V and 4 bases at J, with 6 bases between. The germline V gene has CDR1 DFQATT and CDR2 SNEGSKA (reference sequence). The CDR3 spans 11 residues.

This clone appeared a few times. The chain links TRBV6-6 to TRBJ1-3, with TRBD1 matching 7 bases. The CDR3 has 15 residues. With 7 bases clipped from V and 5 bases from J, the junction kept 11 bases outside the gene matches. The germline V gene has CDR1 MNHNY and CDR2 SVGAGI (reference sequence). CDR3 loop: CASIPPGQSRNTIYF. CDR3 sequence (DNA): TGTGCCAGCATCCCTCCGGGACAGAGTCGAAACACCATATATTTT.

The gene calls are TRBV9 and TRBJ1-2; 8 nucleotides agree with TRBD1. J gave up 4 bases and V 4 bases, and 9 bases lay outside the gene matches. CDR1 SGDLS and CDR2 YYNGEE come from the germline V gene. This CDR3 comprises 15 residues. The DNA for the CDR3 is TGTGCCAGCAGCCCGGATTCCGACAGGGGCTATGGCTACACCTTC. Translation gives CASSPDSDRGYGYTF.

The V call is TRBV7-3, the J call TRBJ2-5; 7 nucleotides agree with TRBD2. The CDR3 has 16 residues. Germline V gives CDR1 SGHTA, CDR2 FQGTGA. Trimming at V came to 3 bases and at J to 4 bases, leaving 11 bases not matched to a gene. The CDR3 nucleotides are TGTGCCAGCAGCTTGGCGGGGCCGGGGGGATCAGAGACCCAGTACTTC. Protein sequence: CASSLAGPGGSETQYF.

This clone was seen only a few times. The CDR3 reads CASSPQEANTEAFF. The CDR3 bases are TGTGCCAGCTCACCACAGGAGGCGAACACTGAAGCTTTCTTT. J is TRBJ1-1 and V is TRBV18; D remains unclear. Looked up from germline, CDR1 is KGHSH and CDR2 is LQKENI. Between the trimmed V and J ends, which lost 1 base and 1 base, there was a span of 7 bases. CDR3 size: 14 residues.

This sequence joins TRBV5-5 and TRBJ1-2; D is undetermined. This CDR3 has 14 amino acids. CDR1 and CDR2 (germline): SGHKS, YYEKEE (reference sequence). The V end was cut by 4 bases, the J end by 5 bases, with 15 bases between. For the CDR3, the DNA is TGTGCCAGCAGCCTCCACCCCGGACCATATGGCTACACCTTC. It codes for CASSLHPGPYGYTF.

This clone was seen a few times. The chain links TRBV5-4 to TRBJ1-1; no clear D gene. Germline V gene data show CDR1 as SGHNT and CDR2 as YYREEE (reference sequence). V gave up 0 bases and J gave up 2 bases, with 8 bases separating them. This CDR3 contains 14 residues. The CDR3 coding sequence is TGTGCCAGCAGCTTGGGGTCATCAAACACTGAAGCTTTCTTT. Its protein is CASSLGSSNTEAFF.

The rearrangement joins TRBV28 to TRBJ1-6; the D is unclear. The germline gives CDR1 MDHEN, CDR2 SYDVKM. V gave up 8 bases and J gave up 0 bases, with 11 bases separating them. This CDR3 has 15 amino acids. The chain's CDR3 is CASVPGSSYNSPLHF. CDR3 sequence (DNA): TGTGCCAGCGTGCCTGGCAGCTCCTATAATTCACCCCTCCACTTT.

The chain couples TRBV6-6 to TRBJ1-1; 8 bases fit TRBD1. The CDR3 extends over 13 amino acids. From germline, CDR1 is MNHNY and CDR2 SVGAGI (reference sequence). V was pared by 4 bases and J by 6 bases, with 4 bases of the junction left unmatched. CDR3 DNA: TGTGCCAGCAGTTGGGGGACAGGCGCTGAAGCTTTCTTT. This gives the protein CASSWGTGAEAFF.

The chain combines TRBV28 with TRBJ2-7, with 8 bases aligning to TRBD1. The ends lost 3 bases at V and 7 bases at J; junction bases unmatched: 8. Per germline, CDR1 MDHEN and CDR2 SYDVKM. This CDR3 spans 14 amino acids. CDR3 region: CASSLGQGAGEQYF. DNA of the CDR3: TGTGCCAGCAGTTTGGGCCAGGGGGCAGGGGAGCAGTACTTC.

This clone was seen more than once but under ten times. J is TRBJ1-1 and V is TRBV10-2; D ambiguous. Germline V gives CDR1 WSHSY, CDR2 SAAADI. The germline V and J ends were trimmed by 4 bases and 1 base, with 7 bases remaining between them. This CDR3 contains 13 residues. Here the CDR3 DNA reads TGCGCCAGCAGTGGGGTTCGGAACACTGAAGCTTTCTTT. Translation: CASSGVRNTEAFF.

The V call is TRBV19, the J call TRBJ2-3; D ambiguous. Germline assignment: CDR1 LNHDA and CDR2 SQIVND (reference sequence). The CDR3 length is 11 residues. Trimming stripped 5 bases from V and 6 bases from J, with 6 bases between. CDR3 in amino acids: CASSEEDTQYF. CDR3 in DNA: TGTGCCAGTAGTGAGGAGGATACGCAGTATTTT.

This chain links TRBV6-6 with TRBJ2-4, with D perhaps TRBD1 or TRBD2 (5 bases each). This CDR3 is built from 15 residues. From germline, CDR1 is MNHNY and CDR2 SVGAGI (reference sequence). Trimming stripped 5 bases from V and 0 bases from J, with 11 bases between. Written as DNA, the CDR3 is TGTGCCAGCAGTGATGGGACCCTAGCCAAAAACATTCAGTACTTC. Amino acid sequence: CASSDGTLAKNIQYF.

The chain carries TRBV9 and TRBJ1-1, with 12 positions matching TRBD1. Germline CDR1 and CDR2: SGDLS and YYNGEE. This CDR3 has 18 residues. J was trimmed by 0 bases and V by 4 bases; bases with no gene match: 10. The CDR3 spells CASSPHSGTGGVNTEAFF. The CDR3 DNA reads TGTGCCAGCAGCCCTCACTCCGGGACAGGGGGCGTGAACACTGAAGCTTTCTTT.

In its sample, this clone was seen once. The chain links TRBV7-2 to TRBJ1-2; 9 bases line up with TRBD1. This CDR3 region has 14 residues. V was pared by 5 bases and J by 8 bases, with 9 bases of the junction left unmatched. Germline CDR1 is SGHTA and CDR2 is FQGNSA. The CDR3 spells CASSVTGGAGGYTF. The CDR3 DNA follows: TGTGCCAGCAGCGTTACAGGGGGCGCGGGAGGCTACACCTTC.

Details on this clone: Other nucleotide sequences from this sample produce the same CDR3. The rearrangement links TRBV5-4 to TRBJ1-1, with a weak D call TRBD1 (5 bases). The CDR3 spans 15 residues. The V end lost 2 bases, the J end lost 0 bases, and 11 bases lay between the germline ends. Germline values: CDR1 SGHNT, CDR2 YYREEE (reference sequence). The chain's CDR3 is CASSLEAGLNTEAFF. DNA of the CDR3: TGTGCCAGCAGCTTAGAAGCAGGGTTGAACACTGAAGCTTTCTTT.

The V gene is TRBV30, the J gene TRBJ1-5; 7 bases align to TRBD1. The germline gives CDR1 GTSNPN, CDR2 SVGIG (reference sequence). J lost 0 bases, V lost 1 base, and 3 bases had no gene match. The CDR3 is 15 amino acids. CDR3 DNA sequence: TGTGCCTGGAGTGCGCAGGGGGGTAGCAATCAGCCCCAGCATTTT. As protein: CAWSAQGGSNQPQHF.

The chain couples TRBV9 to TRBJ1-1, with no clear D. V lost 0 bases to trimming and J lost 1 base, with 7 bases between them. The germline V gene has CDR1 SGDLS and CDR2 YYNGEE. The CDR3 covers 14 residues. The CDR3 sequence: CASSVGLGNTEAFF. CDR3 DNA sequence: TGTGCCAGCAGCGTAGGTCTGGGGAACACTGAAGCTTTCTTT.

The rearrangement joins TRBV6-5 to TRBJ1-2; weak D call: TRBD1 (6 bases). Per the germline V gene, CDR1 is MNHEY and CDR2 is SVGAGI. V lost 6 bases and J 4 bases, leaving 12 bases between the germline ends. The CDR3 has 13 amino acids. In DNA, the CDR3 is TGTGCCAGCAGCCGGGACACCCGCTATGGCTACACCTTC. It translates to CASSRDTRYGYTF.

The V and J genes are TRBV14 and TRBJ2-2; 7 bases match TRBD2. J lost 5 bases, V lost 4 bases, and 7 bases had no gene match. Per the germline V gene, CDR1 is SGHDN and CDR2 is FVKESK. There are 15 residues in the CDR3. CDR3 coding DNA: TGTGCCAGCAGCCCGGGGCCCGGGAGGACCGGGGAGCTGTTTTTT. It encodes CASSPGPGRTGELFF. Using reference TRBV14 and TRBJ2-2 for the parts outside the CDR3, the full variable domain is EAGVTQFPSHSVIEKGQTVTLRCDPISGHDNLYWYRRVMGKEIKFLLHFVKESKQDESGMPNNRFLAERTGGTYSTLKVQPAELEDSGVYFCASSPGPGRTGELFFGEGSRLTVL.

The V gene is TRBV28, the J gene TRBJ2-2, with a possible D match to TRBD1 (5 bases). The CDR3 loop spans 16 amino acids. V was clipped by 6 bases and J by 4 bases, with 18 bases between them. The germline V gene has CDR1 MDHEN and CDR2 SYDVKM. The CDR3 protein is CASSIGAPPSTGELFF. DNA for the CDR3: TGTGCCAGCAGCATAGGGGCTCCCCCCAGCACCGGGGAGCTGTTTTTT.

The chain is built from TRBV30 and TRBJ1-1; D not resolved. The CDR3 extends over 14 amino acids. The germline V and J ends were trimmed by 0 bases and 6 bases, with 14 bases remaining between them. Germline lookup yields CDR1 GTSNPN and CDR2 SVGIG (reference sequence). For the CDR3, the DNA is TGTGCCTGGAGTGTATCATCACAGAGGGCTGAAGCTTTCTTT. Encoded protein: CAWSVSSQRAEAFF.

The sample holds one count of this clone. The chain combines TRBV5-1 with TRBJ2-2; D may correspond to TRBD1 or TRBD2 (6 bases each). Germline V gene lookup returns CDR1 SGHRS and CDR2 YFSETQ. Deletions cut 3 bases from V and 7 bases from J, with 28 bases between. The CDR3 is 19 residues long. The CDR3, as DNA: TGCGCCAGCAGCTCGCTCCCTACGGGGGCAGGGGTTAGTGGCGGGGAGCTGTTTTTT. As protein: CASSSLPTGAGVSGGELFF.

In DNA form, the CDR3 reads TGTGCCAGCAGTGCAACAGGGAACACTGAAGCTTTCTTT. Translation gives CASSATGNTEAFF. V usage is TRBV25-1 and J usage is TRBJ1-1; D is perhaps TRBD1 (5 bases). V was shortened by 4 bases and J by 1 base, with 7 bases between the two germline ends. There are 13 residues in the CDR3. The germline CDR1 and CDR2 sequences are MGHDK and SYGVNS.